This entry describes one T cell receptor beta chain. Its antigen remains unidentified. PBMCs were not maintained or expanded in culture before analysis. PBMC libraries mostly used roughly 480 ng of input genomic DNA, with six replicates per sample. Clones were read by immunoSEQ multiplex PCR, and TCRdb kept only the in-frame ones, dropping some. The data show roughly 14,000 clones, with around 75% seen just once and under 3% held by the top ten. This specimen belongs to a study of neoadjuvant anti-PD-1 for oral cavity cancer. Regarding the study as a whole: Post-nivolumab, blood T cell clonality was significantly elevated in non-responders.

This CDR3 region has 14 residues. Germline V gene sequence: CDR1 MNHEY, CDR2 SMNVEV (reference sequence). J was trimmed by 5 bases and V by 9 bases; bases with no gene match: 9. The receptor comes from a person between 40 and 79 years old with oral cavity squamous cell carcinoma. V usage is TRBV27 and J usage is TRBJ2-7; 11 nucleotides agree with TRBD2. The source was PBMCs, collected before nivolumab (anti-PD-1) treatment. The CDR3 DNA follows: TGTGCCAGAACAACTAGCGGGAGACCCCACGAGCAGTACTTC. Residues: CARTTSGRPHEQYF.